A single sample gave rise to the 8 T cell receptor beta chains below, sequenced in a study of blood T cell repertoires in COVID-19. Generated by immunoSEQ multiplex PCR, the TCRdb table keeps only in-frame clones and is missing some. Counted here are a few hundred thousand clones, less than 90% occurring once; the ten biggest clones make up about 1.5%. Input material: peripheral blood. The receptors stem from a woman between 35 and 50 years old who had recovered from COVID-19.

This clone was seen more than once but under ten times. V and J are TRBV6-5 and TRBJ1-2; 12 nucleotides agree with TRBD1. CDR3 length equals 14 residues. Per germline, CDR1 MNHEY and CDR2 SVGAGI. V lost 2 bases and J lost 8; bases outside the gene matches: 3. In nucleotides, the CDR3 is TGTGCCAGCAGTTACACGGGGACAGGGGGCGGCTACACCTTC. Translating gives CASSYTGTGGGYTF.

A note on this clone: At the DNA level, this CDR3 is encoded by other sequences in the same sample as well. The chain uses TRBV19 and TRBJ2-7, with D maybe TRBD1 (6 bases). The CDR3 covers 14 residues. Between the trimmed V and J ends, which lost 1 base and 4 bases, there was a span of 11 bases. Germline values: CDR1 LNHDA, CDR2 SQIVND (reference sequence). CDR3 coding DNA: TGTGCCAGTAGTATAGCTGGGGGCATATACGAGCAGTACTTC. This encodes CASSIAGGIYEQYF.

This clone has a handful of counts. The chain joins TRBV10-3 to TRBJ2-3; 10 nucleotides agree with TRBD1. J gave up 3 bases and V 0 bases, and 0 bases lay outside the gene matches. Germline V lookup: CDR1 ENHRY, CDR2 SYGVKD. This CDR3 has 15 amino acids. In DNA form, the CDR3 reads TGTGCCATCAGTGAGTCGGGACAGGGGACAGATACGCAGTATTTT. Translated: CAISESGQGTDTQYF.

This chain uses TRBV7-9 with TRBJ2-4, with D possibly TRBD2 on 6 matching bases. Trimming removed 4 bases from V and 3 bases from J, with 10 bases in between. Germline-derived CDR1 and CDR2 are SEHNR and FQNEAQ (reference sequence). This CDR3 comprises 14 residues. The CDR3 sequence: CASSSTEGKNIQYF. DNA for the CDR3: TGTGCCAGCAGCTCGACGGAGGGCAAAAACATTCAGTACTTC.

This chain links TRBV6-6 with TRBJ2-3; 9 positions agree with TRBD2. The V segment lost 2 bases and the J segment 0 bases; nucleotides outside the gene matches: 3. The CDR3 consists of 16 residues. The germline V gene encodes CDR1 MNHNY and CDR2 SVGAGI (reference sequence). The CDR3, as DNA: TGTGCCAGCAGTTACCCTGGGACTAGCAGCACAGATACGCAGTATTTT. This gives the protein CASSYPGTSSTDTQYF.

This chain joins TRBV18 and TRBJ2-1; D call uncertain. With 0 bases removed from V and 2 bases from J, the gap between germline ends came to 11 bases. In germline, CDR1 is KGHSH, CDR2 LQKENI. The CDR3 is 16 amino acids. CDR3 DNA: TGTGCCAGCTCACCACCGATTACGGGTCCCTACAATGAGCAGTTCTTC. As protein: CASSPPITGPYNEQFF.

This chain connects TRBV2 to TRBJ2-1; weak D call: TRBD2 (6 bases). Germline CDR1 and CDR2: SNHLY and FYNNEI. The CDR3 consists of 13 residues. V was shortened by 0 bases and J by 10 bases, with 10 bases between the two germline ends. The CDR3 is CASSEASGWEQFF. In DNA, the CDR3 is TGTGCCAGCAGTGAAGCAAGCGGGTGGGAGCAGTTCTTC.

The chain couples TRBV7-3 to TRBJ1-2, with D possibly matching TRBD1 (6 bases). The germline CDR1 and CDR2 sequences are SGHTA and FQGTGA. CDR3 length: 14 amino acids. The V and J ends lost 5 bases and 8 bases respectively, with 18 bases between them. In nucleotides, the CDR3 is TGTGCCAGCAGCGTCACAGGGACCCGAGAGGGCTACACCTTC. This gives the protein CASSVTGTREGYTF.